This is a list of T cell receptor beta chains from one sample in a study of blood T cell repertoires in COVID-19. The method was immunoSEQ multiplex PCR; TCRdb's version includes in-frame clones alone and lacks a portion of them. The sample has more than 200,000 clones, around 83% seen once. Sequencing was performed on peripheral blood. Source of these receptors: a man in his forties with active or convalescent COVID-19. Both conserved end residues are part of each CDR3. D genes are given only for firm matches. The size entry is marked missing in some rows and otherwise reads once, few, many or a size class.

V gene,D gene,J gene,clone size,CDR3 DNA,CDR3 protein
TRBV4-1,NA,TRBJ1-1,NA,TGCGCCAGCAGCCAAGGTCAGGGAGGAACGAACACTGAAGCTTTCTTT,CASSQGQGGTNTEAFF
TRBV19,NA,TRBJ1-1,NA,TGTGCCAGTAGTCTGGGCAGGTTTGCTGAAGCTTTCTTT,CASSLGRFAEAFF
TRBV6-5,NA,TRBJ1-5,NA,TGTGCCAGCAGTTACGGAGCAGGGTCCCAGCCCCAGCATTTT,CASSYGAGSQPQHF
TRBV7-2,NA,TRBJ1-1,NA,TGTGCCAGCAGCACTAAGCCTTCCCCAGCTTTCTTT,CASSTKPSPAFF
TRBV6-5,NA,TRBJ1-4,NA,TGTGCCAGCAGTTACAGAGCTAATGAAAAACTGTTTTTT,CASSYRANEKLFF
TRBV19,TRBD2,TRBJ2-7,few,TGTGCCAGTAGTATGCAGGGGACTAGCGGCTACGAGCAGTACTTC,CASSMQGTSGYEQYF
TRBV6-5,NA,TRBJ1-4,NA,TGTGCCAGCAACGACAGAGCGGGAGGTGAAAAACTGTTTTTT,CASNDRAGGEKLFF
TRBV6-5,NA,TRBJ1-1,NA,TGTGCCAGCAGTCTTTTGCGGGGGGGAAACACTGAAGCTTTCTTT,CASSLLRGGNTEAFF
TRBV4-1,NA,TRBJ1-4,NA,TGCGCCAGCAGCTTCCAGGGGTCCCCTGAAAAACTGTTTTTT,CASSFQGSPEKLFF
TRBV2,NA,TRBJ2-2,NA,TGTGCCAGCCGAGTGGAGGGGAACACCGGGGAGCTGTTTTTT,CASRVEGNTGELFF
TRBV10-1,NA,TRBJ2-3,NA,TGCGCCAGCAGTGAGGACCAGGCGGGGCGGGCAGATACGCAGTATTTT,CASSEDQAGRADTQYF
TRBV2,NA,TRBJ1-2,once,TGTGCCAGCCCTAATGAGGGGGAAAGGGGCTACACCTTC,CASPNEGERGYTF
TRBV12-3/TRBV12-4,NA,TRBJ2-7,once,TGTGCCAGCAGCCCTAAACTAGACCGCGAGCAGTACTTC,CASSPKLDREQYF
TRBV5-1,TRBD1,TRBJ2-2,NA,TGCGCCAGCAGCACGGGACAGGGTTTCGCCGGGGAGCTGTTTTTT,CASSTGQGFAGELFF
TRBV7-9,NA,TRBJ2-3,NA,TGTGCCAGCAGCTTAGATACTAGCTACACCTCAGATACGCAGTATTTT,CASSLDTSYTSDTQYF
TRBV7-9,NA,TRBJ1-1,NA,TGTGCCAGCAGCCTCGGATCCCGGGGAGCTTTCTTT,CASSLGSRGAFF
TRBV27,TRBD1,TRBJ2-7,few,TGTGCCAGCAGTCCTTACGGACAGGGGGGATCTGAGCAGTACTTC,CASSPYGQGGSEQYF
TRBV7-6,TRBD1,TRBJ2-7,once,TGTGCCAGCAGCTTAGACGGACAGGACGAGCAGTACTTC,CASSLDGQDEQYF
TRBV19,NA,TRBJ1-3,NA,TGTGCCTCTCGGCCTAGCTCTGGAAACACCATATATTTT,CASRPSSGNTIYF
TRBV7-9,TRBD1,TRBJ1-1,NA,TGTGCCAGCAGCCTCCGACAGGGATCACACACTGAAGCTTTCTTT,CASSLRQGSHTEAFF
TRBV12-3/TRBV12-4,TRBD2,TRBJ2-3,NA,TGTGCCAGCAGGACTAGCGCCCCTACGCAGTATTTT,CASRTSAPTQYF
TRBV19,NA,TRBJ2-7,NA,TGTGCCAGTAGTACGGGACACTACGAGCAGTACTTC,CASSTGHYEQYF
TRBV4-2,NA,TRBJ2-1,NA,TGTGCCAGCAGCCAAGGTCCTGTTAGCTCCTACAATGAGCAGTTCTTC,CASSQGPVSSYNEQFF
TRBV27,TRBD1,TRBJ2-1,NA,TGTGCCAGCAGCGACAGGGACAATGAGCAGTTCTTC,CASSDRDNEQFF
TRBV6-2/TRBV6-3,TRBD1,TRBJ1-1,NA,TGTGCCAGCAGTTATCTCGGGACAGGGCGAGCTTTCTTT,CASSYLGTGRAFF
TRBV5-1,TRBD1,TRBJ2-2,NA,TGCGCCAGCAGCCCTACAGGGGTGACCGGGGAGCTGTTTTTT,CASSPTGVTGELFF
TRBV7-6,NA,TRBJ1-1,NA,TGTGCCAGCAGCTTAGGGCAGGGGAGGGTCGTGAACACTGAAGCTTTCTTT,CASSLGQGRVVNTEAFF
TRBV27,NA,TRBJ1-2,NA,TGTGCCAGCAGTTCCCAAAATTATGGCTACACCTTC,CASSSQNYGYTF
TRBV7-9,NA,TRBJ2-3,NA,TGTGCCAGCAGCTTAGTCAGGTCCAGCACAGATACGCAGTATTTT,CASSLVRSSTDTQYF
TRBV13,TRBD1,TRBJ1-6,NA,TGTGCCAGCAGCTTGGGGGACAGGGGAAATTCACCCCTCCACTTT,CASSLGDRGNSPLHF
TRBV30,NA,TRBJ1-1,NA,TGTGCCTGGGGGCTTCGGAGTGAAGCTTTCTTT,CAWGLRSEAFF
TRBV30,NA,TRBJ2-5,NA,TGTGCCTGGAGTGTGCGGGAGACCCAGTACTTC,CAWSVRETQYF
TRBV5-4,TRBD1,TRBJ1-6,NA,TGTGCCAGCAGCTCATCGACAGGGCAAAATTCACCCCTCCACTTT,CASSSSTGQNSPLHF
TRBV13,TRBD2,TRBJ2-3,NA,TGTGCCAGCAGCTCTCCTAGCGGGAGCATAGCAGATACGCAGTATTTT,CASSSPSGSIADTQYF
TRBV15,TRBD1,TRBJ1-2,NA,TGTGCCACCAGCAGTAGACAGGGGGTACGCGGCTACACCTTC,CATSSRQGVRGYTF
TRBV10-3,NA,TRBJ1-5,NA,TGTGCCATCAGTGAGACTGTACCCTATAGCAATCAGCCCCAGCATTTT,CAISETVPYSNQPQHF
TRBV18,NA,TRBJ1-3,NA,TGTGCCAGCTCACAAATCGCCAGGGGAAGCTCTGGAAACACCATATATTTT,CASSQIARGSSGNTIYF
TRBV19,NA,TRBJ1-5,NA,TGTGCCAGTAGTATCGGAGATTATAGCAATCAGCCCCAGCATTTT,CASSIGDYSNQPQHF
TRBV21-1,NA,TRBJ2-7,NA,TGTGCCAGCAGCAAAGCAGCCATAGGGGGATACGAGCAGTACTTC,CASSKAAIGGYEQYF
TRBV19,NA,TRBJ1-4,NA,TGTGCCAGTAGTCGGACAACAACTAATGAAAAACTGTTTTTT,CASSRTTTNEKLFF
TRBV6-6,TRBD2,TRBJ2-1,NA,TGTGCCAGCAGTCGGACAGGAGTGGGACTAGCGTCCAACAATGAGCAGTTCTTC,CASSRTGVGLASNNEQFF
TRBV18,TRBD1,TRBJ1-5,NA,TGTGCCAGCTCCCCATCGGACAGGATGCAGCCCCAGCATTTT,CASSPSDRMQPQHF
TRBV6-2/TRBV6-3,NA,TRBJ1-3,NA,TGTGCCAGCAGTTACCAGGGCTCTGGAAACACCATATATTTT,CASSYQGSGNTIYF
TRBV20-1,NA,TRBJ1-2,NA,TGCAGTGCTAGTCGGGGACAAGACTATGGCTACACCTTC,CSASRGQDYGYTF
TRBV19,TRBD1,TRBJ1-5,NA,TGTGCCAGTCAAGACGGACAGGTTTGGCAGCCCCAGCATTTT,CASQDGQVWQPQHF
TRBV10-1,NA,TRBJ2-3,NA,TGCGCCAGCAGTGAGTCCGGCGGGTCTCGCACAGATACGCAGTATTTT,CASSESGGSRTDTQYF
TRBV18,TRBD1,TRBJ1-2,NA,TGTGCCAGCTCACAGGCACCCGGGACAGGGGATGGCTACACCTTC,CASSQAPGTGDGYTF